Below, 8 T cell receptor beta chains from the same sample are listed, as sequenced in a study of Ad26.COV2.S vaccination and SARS-CoV-2 variants. As to treatment: approximately 18 received Ad26.COV2.S at low or high dose, single or two shots; roughly five received placebo; per-sample allocation not given. At day 63 after the first vaccine or placebo injection, samples were drawn. The repertoire was sequenced with immunoSEQ multiplex PCR; TCRdb's copy has only in-frame clones and lacks some. Among about 400,000 clones listed, 83% were seen once. The starting material was peripheral blood, obtained in a trial of Ad26.COV2.S vaccine versus placebo. The source of these receptors is a person between 18 and 65 years old who received the Ad26.COV2.S COVID-19 vaccine or a placebo.

The chain uses TRBV3-1 (or the pseudogene TRBV3-2) and TRBJ2-3; no reliable D call. The CDR3 has 12 amino acids. Germline CDR1 is LGHDT and CDR2 is YNNKEL (reference sequence). The V gene lost 2 bases and the J gene lost 0 bases, with 0 bases spanning the gap. The CDR3 here is CASSQSTDTQYF. As DNA, the CDR3 is TGTGCCAGCAGCCAAAGCACAGATACGCAGTATTTT.

Only a few counts were recorded for this clone. Within the sample, other DNA sequences also encode this same CDR3. This rearrangement joins TRBV6-2 or TRBV6-3 to TRBJ2-7; D not resolved. The V gene's germline CDR1 is MNHEY and CDR2 SVGEGT. Trimming pared 5 bases from V and 0 bases from J, leaving 5 bases between. This CDR3 spans 12 amino acids. This CDR3 reads CASSPTSYEQYF. In DNA, the CDR3 is TGTGCCAGCAGTCCCACCTCCTACGAGCAGTACTTC.

This clone was seen more than once but under ten times. The V gene is TRBV5-1, the J gene TRBJ2-7; D is possibly TRBD1 or TRBD2 (5 bases each). This CDR3 contains 12 residues. Trimming cost V 0 bases and J 6 bases, with 7 bases left between them. Germline V lookup: CDR1 SGHRS, CDR2 YFSETQ. The CDR3 region is CASSLAGSEQYF. The CDR3 coding sequence is TGCGCCAGCAGCTTGGCAGGGAGCGAGCAGTACTTC. Full variable domain (missing parts from reference TRBV5-1 and TRBJ2-7): KAGVTQTPRYLIKTRGQQVTLSCSPISGHRSVSWYQQTPGQGLQFLFEYFSETQRNKGNFPGRFSGRQFSNSRSEMNVSTLELGDSALYLCASSLAGSEQYFGPGTRLTVT.

The rearrangement uses TRBV12-5 and TRBJ2-4; TRBD2 is a possible D gene (6 bases). In germline, CDR1 is LGHNT, CDR2 FRNRAP. Trimming cost V 2 bases and J 1 base, with 9 bases left between them. This CDR3 contains 15 residues. The CDR3 sequence: CASGLRESAKNIQYF. The CDR3, as DNA: TGTGCTAGTGGTTTGCGGGAGTCCGCCAAAAACATTCAGTACTTC.

The V gene is TRBV7-9, the J gene TRBJ2-7; no firm D call. CDR3 length equals 12 residues. Trimming removed 1 base at V and 5 bases at J, with 6 bases between. From germline, CDR1 is SEHNR and CDR2 FQNEAQ (reference sequence). The CDR3 nucleotides read TGTGCCAGCAGCTTAGTCGGAAACGAGCAGTACTTC. It translates to CASSLVGNEQYF.

This chain uses TRBV6-5 with TRBJ1-1, with D possibly being TRBD1 (6 bases). This CDR3 spans 15 amino acids. Per germline, CDR1 MNHEY and CDR2 SVGAGI. V was trimmed by 6 bases and J by 1 base, leaving 15 bases between them. CDR3 region: CASSAGGLGNTEAFF. In DNA form, the CDR3 reads TGTGCCAGCAGCGCTGGGGGCCTTGGGAACACTGAAGCTTTCTTT.

This chain joins TRBV29-1 and TRBJ1-2; no definite D call. V was cut by 3 bases and J by 4 bases, with 0 bases left in between. The CDR3 spans 9 residues. Germline V lookup: CDR1 SQVTM, CDR2 ANQGSEA. The CDR3 loop reads CSVDYGYTF. The CDR3, as DNA: TGCAGCGTTGACTATGGCTACACCTTC.

The chain recombines TRBV15 with TRBJ2-3, with 7 bases lining up with TRBD1. The CDR3 has 14 residues. CDR1 is LNHNV, CDR2 YYDKDF, per germline (reference sequence). The junction had 9 bases not matched to a gene; V was cut back by 6 bases and J by 6 bases. In DNA form, the CDR3 reads TGTGCCACCAGTTCCACTTCACAGGGGGATACGCAGTATTTT. As protein: CATSSTSQGDTQYF.